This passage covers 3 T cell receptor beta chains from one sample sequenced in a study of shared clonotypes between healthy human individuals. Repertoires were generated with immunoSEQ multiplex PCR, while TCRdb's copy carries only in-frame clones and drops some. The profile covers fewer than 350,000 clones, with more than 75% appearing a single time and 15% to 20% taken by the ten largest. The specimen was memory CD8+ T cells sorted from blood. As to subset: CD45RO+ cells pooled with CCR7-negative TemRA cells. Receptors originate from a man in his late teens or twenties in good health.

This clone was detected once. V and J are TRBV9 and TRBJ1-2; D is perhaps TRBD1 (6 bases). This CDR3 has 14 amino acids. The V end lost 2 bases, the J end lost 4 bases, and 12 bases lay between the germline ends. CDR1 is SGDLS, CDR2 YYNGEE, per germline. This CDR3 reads CASSVGQPVYGYTF. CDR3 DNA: TGTGCCAGCAGCGTCGGACAGCCAGTCTATGGCTACACCTTC.

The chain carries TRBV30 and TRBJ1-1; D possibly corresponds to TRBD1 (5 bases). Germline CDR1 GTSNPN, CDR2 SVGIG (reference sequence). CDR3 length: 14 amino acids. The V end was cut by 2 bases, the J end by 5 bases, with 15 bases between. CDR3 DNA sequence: TGTGCCTGGAGTCCCGGGGGTGGGTGGACTGAAGCTTTCTTT. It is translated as CAWSPGGGWTEAFF.

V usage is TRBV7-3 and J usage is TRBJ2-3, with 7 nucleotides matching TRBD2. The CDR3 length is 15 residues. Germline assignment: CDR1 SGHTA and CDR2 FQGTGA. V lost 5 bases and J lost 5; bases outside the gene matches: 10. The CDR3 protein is CASSPGLTLGDTQYF. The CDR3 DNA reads TGTGCCAGCAGCCCGGGACTAACGCTAGGAGATACGCAGTATTTT. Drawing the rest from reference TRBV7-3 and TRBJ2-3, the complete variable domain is GAGVSQTPSNKVTEKGKYVELRCDPISGHTALYWYRQSLGQGPEFLIYFQGTGAADDSGLPNDRFFAVRPEGSVSTLKIQRTERGDSAVYLCASSPGLTLGDTQYFGPGTRLTVL.